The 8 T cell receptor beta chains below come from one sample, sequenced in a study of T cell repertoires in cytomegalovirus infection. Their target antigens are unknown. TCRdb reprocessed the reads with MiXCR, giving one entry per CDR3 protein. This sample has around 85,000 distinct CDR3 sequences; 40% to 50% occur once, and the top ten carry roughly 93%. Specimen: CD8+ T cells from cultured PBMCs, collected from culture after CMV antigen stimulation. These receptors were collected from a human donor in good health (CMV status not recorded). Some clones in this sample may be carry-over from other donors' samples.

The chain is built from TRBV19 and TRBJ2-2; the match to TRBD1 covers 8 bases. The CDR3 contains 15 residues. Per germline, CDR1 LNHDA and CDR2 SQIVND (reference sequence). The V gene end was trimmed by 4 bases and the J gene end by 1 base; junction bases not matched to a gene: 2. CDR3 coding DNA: TGTGCCAGTAGTACTGGACAGGGGAACACCGGGGAGCTGTTTTTT. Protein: CASSTGQGNTGELFF.

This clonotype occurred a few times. For the CDR3, the DNA is TGTGCCAGTTCGAACAGGGGTGGCTATGGCTACACCTTC. Protein sequence: CASSNRGGYGYTF. The rearrangement joins TRBV11-2 to TRBJ1-2; TRBD1 matches 7 bases. Germline values: CDR1 SGHAT, CDR2 FQNNGV. CDR3 length equals 13 residues. V gave up 9 bases and J gave up 4 bases; unmatched junction bases: 8.

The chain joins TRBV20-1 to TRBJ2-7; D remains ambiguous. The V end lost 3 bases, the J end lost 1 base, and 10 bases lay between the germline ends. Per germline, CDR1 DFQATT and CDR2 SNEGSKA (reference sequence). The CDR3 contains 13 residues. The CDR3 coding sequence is TGCAGTGCTAGTCCCCCGGAGTCCTACGAGCAGTACTTC. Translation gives CSASPPESYEQYF.

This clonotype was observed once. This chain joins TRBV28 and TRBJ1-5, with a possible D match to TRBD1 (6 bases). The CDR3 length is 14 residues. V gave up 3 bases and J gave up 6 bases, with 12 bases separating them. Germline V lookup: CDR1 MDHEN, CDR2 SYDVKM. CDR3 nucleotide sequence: TGTGCCAGCAGTTTTCGGGGGGCAGGTCAGCCCCAGCATTTT. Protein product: CASSFRGAGQPQHF.

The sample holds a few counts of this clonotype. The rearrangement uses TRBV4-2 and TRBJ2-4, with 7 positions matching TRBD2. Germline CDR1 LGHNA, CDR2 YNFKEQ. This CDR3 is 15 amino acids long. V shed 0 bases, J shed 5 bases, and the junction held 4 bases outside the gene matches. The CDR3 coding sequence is TGTGCCAGCAGCCAAGATCACCTAGCGGAAAACATTCAGTACTTC. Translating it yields CASSQDHLAENIQYF.

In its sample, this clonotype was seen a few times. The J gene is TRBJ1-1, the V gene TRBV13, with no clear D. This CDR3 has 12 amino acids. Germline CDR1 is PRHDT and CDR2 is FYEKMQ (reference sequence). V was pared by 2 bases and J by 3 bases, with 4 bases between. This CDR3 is CASSLKYTEAFF. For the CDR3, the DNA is TGTGCCAGCAGCTTAAAGTACACTGAAGCTTTCTTT.

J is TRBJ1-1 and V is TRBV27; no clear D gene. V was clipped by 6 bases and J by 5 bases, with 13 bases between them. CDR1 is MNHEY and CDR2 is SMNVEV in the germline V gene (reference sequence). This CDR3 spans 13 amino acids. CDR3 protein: CASSPRGRTEAFF. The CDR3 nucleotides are TGTGCCAGCAGCCCCCGAGGGAGGACTGAAGCTTTCTTT.

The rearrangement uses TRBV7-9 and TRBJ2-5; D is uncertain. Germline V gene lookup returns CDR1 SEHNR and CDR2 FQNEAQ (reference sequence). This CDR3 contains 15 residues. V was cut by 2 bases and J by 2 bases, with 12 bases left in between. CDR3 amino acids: CASSLFEAYQETQYF. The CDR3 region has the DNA TGTGCCAGCAGCTTATTTGAAGCATATCAAGAGACCCAGTACTTC.